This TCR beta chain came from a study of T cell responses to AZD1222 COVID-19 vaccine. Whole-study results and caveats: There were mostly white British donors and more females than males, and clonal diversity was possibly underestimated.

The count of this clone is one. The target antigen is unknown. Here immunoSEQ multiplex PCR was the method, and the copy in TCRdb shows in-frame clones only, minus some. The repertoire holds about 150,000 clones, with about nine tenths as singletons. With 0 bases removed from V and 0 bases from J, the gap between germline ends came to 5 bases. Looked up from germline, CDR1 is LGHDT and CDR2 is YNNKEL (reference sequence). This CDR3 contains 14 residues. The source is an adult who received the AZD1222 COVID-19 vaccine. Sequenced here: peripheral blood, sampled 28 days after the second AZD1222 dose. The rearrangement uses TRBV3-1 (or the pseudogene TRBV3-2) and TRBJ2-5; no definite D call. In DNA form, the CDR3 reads TGTGCCAGCAGCCAAGAAGTGTACCAAGAGACCCAGTACTTC. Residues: CASSQEVYQETQYF.